The next 21 T cell receptor beta chains were all read from a single sample in a study of neoadjuvant anti-PD-1 for oral cavity cancer. Time point in this sample: after neoadjuvant nivolumab, at surgical resection. Sequencing was performed with immunoSEQ multiplex PCR; in TCRdb, only in-frame clones are kept and a portion is missing. The profile shows 37,000 or so clones, more than 35% of them singletons. The sample in question was tumor tissue, obtained after nivolumab (anti-PD-1) treatment. The receptors come from a person between 35 and 79 years old with oral cavity squamous cell carcinoma.

CDR3 loop: CASSLSSQIVTDTQYF. The CDR3 nucleotides read TGTGCCAGCAGCTTATCGTCCCAGATTGTCACAGATACGCAGTATTTT. The chain is built from TRBV7-6 and TRBJ2-3; D is undetermined. Between the trimmed V and J ends, which lost 2 bases and 2 bases, there was a span of 14 bases. Looked up from germline, CDR1 is SGHVS and CDR2 is FNYEAQ. The CDR3 has 16 residues.

This clone has just a few counts. This rearrangement joins TRBV30 to TRBJ1-4; D call uncertain. V gave up 2 bases and J gave up 7 bases, with 11 bases separating them. CDR3 size: 13 residues. Per the germline V gene, CDR1 is GTSNPN and CDR2 is SVGIG (reference sequence). This CDR3 reads CAWSFSLGEKLFF. CDR3 in DNA: TGTGCCTGGAGTTTTTCGCTAGGTGAAAAACTGTTTTTT.

The rearrangement uses TRBV9 and TRBJ1-2, with D possibly being TRBD1 (5 bases). Germline V gives CDR1 SGDLS, CDR2 YYNGEE. CDR3 size: 14 residues. Between the trimmed V and J ends, which lost 5 bases and 4 bases, there was a span of 15 bases. The chain's CDR3 is CASSVTVTVYGYTF. CDR3 in DNA: TGTGCCAGCAGTGTTACCGTGACAGTCTATGGCTACACCTTC.

About this clone: This same CDR3 is encoded by further DNA sequences in the sample. The genes are TRBV28 and TRBJ2-7; 10 bases agree with TRBD2. The CDR3 sequence is 15 residues long. V dropped 5 bases and J dropped 0; count of bases not matched to a gene: 4. Germline CDR1 reads MDHEN; CDR2 reads SYDVKM. The CDR3 nucleotides read TGTGCCAGCAGTCTAGCGGGGGCCAGCTCCTACGAGCAGTACTTC. This codes for CASSLAGASSYEQYF.

The chain couples TRBV6-5 to TRBJ1-1; 7 bases match TRBD1. This CDR3 comprises 15 residues. Germline CDR1 and CDR2: MNHEY and SVGAGI. Trimming at V came to 5 bases and at J to 2 bases, leaving 8 bases not matched to a gene. CDR3 region: CASSRSSGGNTEAFF. For the CDR3, the DNA is TGTGCCAGCAGTCGATCCTCAGGGGGTAACACTGAAGCTTTCTTT.

This clone was seen a handful of times. J is TRBJ2-7 and V is TRBV7-9; D is possibly TRBD2 (5 bases). Germline assignment: CDR1 SEHNR and CDR2 FQNEAQ (reference sequence). The CDR3 loop spans 15 amino acids. Trimming took 4 bases from V and 5 from J, leaving 18 bases between them. CDR3 amino acids: CASSSNSLGEDEQYF. As DNA, the CDR3 is TGTGCCAGCAGCTCCAACAGCCTGGGAGAGGACGAGCAGTACTTC. The whole variable domain, remainder taken from reference TRBV7-9 and TRBJ2-7, is DTGVSQNPRHKITKRGQNVTFRCDPISEHNRLYWYRQTLGQGPEFLTYFQNEAQLEKSRLLSDRFSAERPKGSFSTLEIQRTEQGDSAMYLCASSSNSLGEDEQYFGPGTRLTVT.

Comments on this clone: Relative to the germline gene, one junction end is altered; a read error may explain this. The sample holds other DNA sequences that translate to the same CDR3. The chain joins TRBV7-7 to TRBJ2-3; D is undetermined. This CDR3 has 13 amino acids. Germline-derived CDR1 and CDR2 are SSHAT and FNYEAQ (reference sequence). For the CDR3, the DNA is TGTGCTAGCAGCTTAAGTGGAACAGATACGCAGTATTTT. Protein: CASSLSGTDTQYF.

This clone is a singleton in its sample. This chain links TRBV6-4 with TRBJ2-1; 10 nucleotides match TRBD2. Unmatched junction bases numbered 7, after V lost 4 bases and J lost 4 bases. Germline V gene data show CDR1 as MRHNA and CDR2 as SNTAGT. CDR3 length: 16 residues. CDR3 sequence (DNA): TGTGCCAGCAGTGTTTTGGCACTAGCGGGATACAATGAGCAGTTCTTC. Protein product: CASSVLALAGYNEQFF.

This clone has only one observation. The chain joins TRBV4-2 to TRBJ2-3; 7 bases are a match to TRBD2. In germline, CDR1 is LGHNA, CDR2 YNFKEQ. The CDR3 length is 15 residues. The V and J ends lost 0 bases and 6 bases, in that order; junction bases with no gene match: 6. This CDR3 is CASSQENWGGDTQYF. Here the CDR3 DNA reads TGTGCCAGCAGCCAAGAGAACTGGGGGGGGGATACGCAGTATTTT.

This chain connects TRBV21-1 to TRBJ2-7; the table's D call of TRBD2 was not tested on the DNA. TRBV21-1 is noted as a pseudogene. The CDR3 covers 9 residues. DNA of the CDR3: TGTGCCAGCGGGGAGAGGTTTCACTTC. It specifies CASGERFHF.

This clone was counted between two and nine times. V gene TRBV11-1 combines with J gene TRBJ2-3, with D perhaps TRBD2 (6 bases). The CDR3 contains 15 residues. V lost 2 bases, J lost 1 base, and 10 bases lay in between. Per germline, CDR1 SGHAT and CDR2 FQDESV (reference sequence). The CDR3: CASSLRWGGTDTQYF. In DNA form, the CDR3 reads TGTGCCAGCAGCTTACGTTGGGGGGGCACAGATACGCAGTATTTT.

V is TRBV11-2 and J is TRBJ2-7; no definite D call. This CDR3 is built from 13 residues. The V and J ends lost 3 bases and 3 bases respectively, with 9 bases between them. Germline V lookup: CDR1 SGHAT, CDR2 FQNNGV. The CDR3 sequence is CASSLTDRYEQYF. CDR3 nucleotides: TGTGCCAGCAGCTTGACCGATCGCTACGAGCAGTACTTC.

The J gene is TRBJ2-2, the V gene TRBV10-3, with D unresolved. Per germline, CDR1 ENHRY and CDR2 SYGVKD. Trimming removed 9 bases at V and 1 base at J, with 15 bases between. The CDR3 spans 15 residues. CDR3 region: CAIPDAAGNTGELFF. Here the CDR3 DNA reads TGTGCCATACCTGACGCCGCCGGGAACACCGGGGAGCTGTTTTTT.

The CDR3 DNA follows: TGTGCCAGCAGCCCTACGGACACCGGTGGGGCCCAGTACTTC. Its translation is CASSPTDTGGAQYF. J is TRBJ2-5 and V is TRBV11-2, with D possibly TRBD1 on 5 matching bases. With 5 bases removed from V and 9 bases from J, the gap between germline ends came to 19 bases. The CDR3 has 14 amino acids. In germline, CDR1 is SGHAT, CDR2 FQNNGV.

This clone showed up just a few times. This rearrangement joins TRBV27 to TRBJ1-2; D remains ambiguous. From germline, CDR1 is MNHEY and CDR2 SMNVEV (reference sequence). The ends were cut back, 0 bases at V and 3 bases at J, with 11 bases in the middle. The CDR3 extends over 15 amino acids. DNA for the CDR3: TGTGCCAGCAGTTTATCGGTTACAAACGACTATGGCTACACCTTC. Protein product: CASSLSVTNDYGYTF.

This rearrangement joins TRBV27 to TRBJ2-7, with D tentatively TRBD2 (7 bases). CDR1 and CDR2 (germline): MNHEY, SMNVEV (reference sequence). The CDR3 sequence is 16 residues long. V lost 6 bases to trimming and J lost 4 bases, with 22 bases between them. The CDR3 bases are TGTGCCAGCAGGGGATCGGGGGGCGGCTTGCCGTACGAGCAGTACTTC. Translating gives CASRGSGGGLPYEQYF.

The chain links TRBV11-2 to TRBJ2-7; D unclear. The CDR3 is made up of 13 amino acids. V lost 2 bases, J lost 4 bases, and 9 bases lay in between. Germline assignment: CDR1 SGHAT and CDR2 FQNNGV. The CDR3 is CASSLTPLYEQYF. The CDR3 DNA is TGTGCCAGCAGCTTAACCCCCCTTTACGAGCAGTACTTC.

This clone is termed medium-sized (0.01 to 0.1%). The V gene is TRBV28, the J gene TRBJ2-7; D is possibly TRBD1 or TRBD2 (5 bases each). This CDR3 spans 14 amino acids. Trimming pared 5 bases from V and 3 bases from J, leaving 14 bases between. Germline assignment: CDR1 MDHEN and CDR2 SYDVKM. The CDR3 nucleotides read TGTGCCAGCAGTGTCCCCGGGACGGTCTACGAGCAGTACTTC. Its translation is CASSVPGTVYEQYF.

This sequence joins TRBV10-3 and TRBJ1-5; no reliable D call. This CDR3 has 16 residues. With 0 bases removed from V and 5 bases from J, the gap between germline ends came to 14 bases. Germline V CDR1 and CDR2: ENHRY, SYGVKD. The CDR3 region is CAISESPGGEDQPQHF. The CDR3 DNA reads TGTGCCATCAGTGAGTCTCCCGGCGGGGAAGATCAGCCCCAGCATTTT.

The V call is TRBV29-1, the J call TRBJ1-1; no firm D call. Trimming removed 2 bases from V and 1 base from J, with 8 bases in between. The germline gives CDR1 SQVTM, CDR2 ANQGSEA. The CDR3 contains 13 residues. The CDR3 DNA is TGCAGCGTTGAACGAGACGGGAACACTGAAGCTTTCTTT. This gives the protein CSVERDGNTEAFF.

This chain uses TRBV4-1 with TRBJ1-5; D is ambiguous. The CDR3 loop spans 14 amino acids. With 1 base removed from V and 4 bases from J, the gap between germline ends came to 8 bases. Germline V CDR1 and CDR2: MGHRA, YSYEKL. CDR3 sequence: CASSQGDSNQPQHF. In DNA, the CDR3 is TGCGCCAGCAGCCAAGGAGACTCTAATCAGCCCCAGCATTTT.